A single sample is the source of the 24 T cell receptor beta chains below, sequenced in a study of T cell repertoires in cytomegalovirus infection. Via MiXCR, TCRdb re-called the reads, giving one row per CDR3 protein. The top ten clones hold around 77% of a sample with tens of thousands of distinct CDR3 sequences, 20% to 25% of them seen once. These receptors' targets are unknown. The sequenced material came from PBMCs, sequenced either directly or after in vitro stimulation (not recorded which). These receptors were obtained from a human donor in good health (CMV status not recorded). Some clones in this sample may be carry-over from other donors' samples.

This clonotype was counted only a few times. The CDR3 sequence is CASSSGQTNEKLFF. DNA for the CDR3: TGCGCCAGCAGCTCGGGACAGACGAATGAAAAACTGTTTTTT. V gene TRBV5-1 combines with J gene TRBJ1-4; TRBD1 aligns across 7 bases. Germline loops: CDR1 SGHRS, CDR2 YFSETQ. V was clipped by 3 bases and J by 5 bases; unmatched bases: 4. The CDR3 covers 14 residues.

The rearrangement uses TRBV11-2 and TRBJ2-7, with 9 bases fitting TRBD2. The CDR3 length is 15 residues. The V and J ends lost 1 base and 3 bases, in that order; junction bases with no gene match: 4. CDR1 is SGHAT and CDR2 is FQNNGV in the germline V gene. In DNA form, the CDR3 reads TGTGCCAGCAGCTTAGGGACTAGCGTACTCTACGAGCAGTACGTC. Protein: CASSLGTSVLYEQYV.

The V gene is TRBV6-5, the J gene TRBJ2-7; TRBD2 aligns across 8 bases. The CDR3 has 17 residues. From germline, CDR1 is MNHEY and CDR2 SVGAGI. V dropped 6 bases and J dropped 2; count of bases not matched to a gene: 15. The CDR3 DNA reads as TGTGCCAGCAGGTTAATCGCCCGGGGGGGGGGAACCTACGAGCAGTACTTC. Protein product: CASRLIARGGGTYEQYF.

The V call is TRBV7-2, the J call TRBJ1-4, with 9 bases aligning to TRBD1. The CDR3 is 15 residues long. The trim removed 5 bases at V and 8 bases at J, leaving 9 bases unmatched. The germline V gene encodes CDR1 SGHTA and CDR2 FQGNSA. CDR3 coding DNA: TGTGCCAGCAGCGCCGGGGACAGGGTCGTGGAAAAACTGTTTTTT. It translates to CASSAGDRVVEKLFF.

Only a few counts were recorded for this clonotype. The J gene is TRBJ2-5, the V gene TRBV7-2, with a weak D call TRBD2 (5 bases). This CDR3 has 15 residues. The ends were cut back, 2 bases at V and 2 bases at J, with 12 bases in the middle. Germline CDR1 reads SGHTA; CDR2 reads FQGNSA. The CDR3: CASSLLAQRQETQYF. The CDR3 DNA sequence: TGTGCCAGCAGCTTACTCGCGCAGCGGCAAGAGACCCAGTACTTC.

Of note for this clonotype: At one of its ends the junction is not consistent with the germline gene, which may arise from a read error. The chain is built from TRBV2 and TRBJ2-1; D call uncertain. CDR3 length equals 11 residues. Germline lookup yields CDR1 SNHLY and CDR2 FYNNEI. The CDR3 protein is CASQGYNDQFF. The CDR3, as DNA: TGTGCCAGCCAAGGGTACAATGATCAGTTCTTC.

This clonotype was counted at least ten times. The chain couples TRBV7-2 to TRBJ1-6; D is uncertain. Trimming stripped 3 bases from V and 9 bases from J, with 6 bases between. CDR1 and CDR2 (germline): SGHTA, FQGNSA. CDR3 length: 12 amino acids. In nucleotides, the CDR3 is TGTGCCAGCAGCTTTCAGAGTTCACCCCTCCACTTT. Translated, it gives CASSFQSSPLHF.

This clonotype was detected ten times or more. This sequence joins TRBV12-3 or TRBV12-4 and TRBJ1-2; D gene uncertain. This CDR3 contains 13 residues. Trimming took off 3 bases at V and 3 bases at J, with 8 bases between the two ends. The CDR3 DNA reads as TGTGCCAGCAGTTTGAGACTGGACTATGGCTACACCTTC. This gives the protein CASSLRLDYGYTF.

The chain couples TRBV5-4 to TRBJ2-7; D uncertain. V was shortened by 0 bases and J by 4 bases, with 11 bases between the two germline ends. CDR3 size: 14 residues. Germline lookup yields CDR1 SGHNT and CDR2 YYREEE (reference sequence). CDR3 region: CASSLDVEPYEQYV. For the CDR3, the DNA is TGTGCCAGCAGCTTGGACGTGGAACCATACGAGCAGTACGTC.

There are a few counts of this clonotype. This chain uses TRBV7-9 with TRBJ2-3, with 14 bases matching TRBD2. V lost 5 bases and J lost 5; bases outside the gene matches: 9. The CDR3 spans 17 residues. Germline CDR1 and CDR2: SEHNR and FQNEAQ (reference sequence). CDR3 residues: CASSLSGTSGRRDTQYF. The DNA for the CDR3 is TGTGCCAGCAGCCTTTCCGGGACTAGCGGGAGAAGAGATACGCAGTATTTT.

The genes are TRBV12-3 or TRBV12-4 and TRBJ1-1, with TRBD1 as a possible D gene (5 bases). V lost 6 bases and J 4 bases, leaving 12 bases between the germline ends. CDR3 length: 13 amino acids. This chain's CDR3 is CASSRRGSTEAFF. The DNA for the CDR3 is TGTGCCAGCAGCCGAAGGGGAAGCACTGAAGCTTTCTTT.

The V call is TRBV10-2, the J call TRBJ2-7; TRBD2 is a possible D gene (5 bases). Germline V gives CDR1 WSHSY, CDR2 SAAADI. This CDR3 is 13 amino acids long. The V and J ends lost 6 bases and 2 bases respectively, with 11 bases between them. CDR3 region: CASREEGTYEQYV. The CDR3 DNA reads TGCGCCAGCAGGGAGGAAGGGACCTACGAGCAGTACGTC.

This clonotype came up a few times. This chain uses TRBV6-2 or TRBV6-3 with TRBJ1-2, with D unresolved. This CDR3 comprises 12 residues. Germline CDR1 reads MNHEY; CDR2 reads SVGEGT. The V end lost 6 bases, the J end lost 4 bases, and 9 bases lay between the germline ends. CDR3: CASSPPGYGYTF. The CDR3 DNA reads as TGTGCCAGCAGCCCGCCCGGCTATGGCTACACCTTC.

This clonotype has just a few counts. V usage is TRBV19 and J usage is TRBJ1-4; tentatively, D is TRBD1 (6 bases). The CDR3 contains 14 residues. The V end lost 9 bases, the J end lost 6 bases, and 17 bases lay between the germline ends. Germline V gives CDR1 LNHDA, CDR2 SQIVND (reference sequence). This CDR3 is CASHEGGVYEKLFF. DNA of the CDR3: TGTGCCAGCCACGAGGGGGGCGTATATGAAAAACTGTTTTTT.

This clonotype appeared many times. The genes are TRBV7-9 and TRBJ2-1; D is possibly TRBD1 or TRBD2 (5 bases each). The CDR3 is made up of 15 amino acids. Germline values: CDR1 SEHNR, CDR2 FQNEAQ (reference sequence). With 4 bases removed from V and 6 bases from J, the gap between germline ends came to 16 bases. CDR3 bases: TGTGCCAGCAGCTCGGCCTTAAGGGACGTCAATGAGCAGTTCTTC. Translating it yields CASSSALRDVNEQFF.

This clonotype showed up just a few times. In DNA, the CDR3 is TGTGCCAGCAGTACCGGGACTAGCGGGAGAGGTGAGCAGTTCTTC. This sequence encodes CASSTGTSGRGEQFF. The rearrangement links TRBV6-9 to TRBJ2-1; the match to TRBD2 covers 14 bases. Germline-derived CDR1 and CDR2 are MNHGY and SVAAGI. The trim removed 5 bases at V and 9 bases at J, leaving 6 bases unmatched. This CDR3 spans 15 amino acids.

CDR3 in DNA: TGCGCCAGCAGCCCTCTTACGAGCTCCTACAATGAGCAGTTCTTC. Amino acids: CASSPLTSSYNEQFF. The chain links TRBV4-1 to TRBJ2-1; D remains ambiguous. The CDR3 sequence is 15 residues long. In germline, CDR1 is MGHRA, CDR2 YSYEKL. V dropped 4 bases and J dropped 0 bases, with 10 bases sitting between them.

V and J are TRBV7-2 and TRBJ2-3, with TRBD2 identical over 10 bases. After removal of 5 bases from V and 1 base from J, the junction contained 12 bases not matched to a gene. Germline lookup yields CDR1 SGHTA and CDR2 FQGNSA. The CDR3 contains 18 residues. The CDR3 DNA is TGTGCCAGCAGCGCCGCGATGATACTAGCGGGGCGCACAGATACGCAGTATTTT. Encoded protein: CASSAAMILAGRTDTQYF.

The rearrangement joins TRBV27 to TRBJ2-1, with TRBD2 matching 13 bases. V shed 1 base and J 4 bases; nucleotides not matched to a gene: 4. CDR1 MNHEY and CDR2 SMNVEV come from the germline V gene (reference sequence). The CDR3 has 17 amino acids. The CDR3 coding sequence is TGTGCCAGCAGTTTATTCGTACTAGCGGGAGGGTACAATGAGCAGTTCTTC. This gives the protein CASSLFVLAGGYNEQFF.

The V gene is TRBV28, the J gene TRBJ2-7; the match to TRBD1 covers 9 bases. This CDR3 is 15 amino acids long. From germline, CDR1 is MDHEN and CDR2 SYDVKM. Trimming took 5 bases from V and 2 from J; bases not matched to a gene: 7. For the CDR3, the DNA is TGTGCCAGCAGTCCTGGGACAGGGAATCCCTACGAGCAGTACTTC. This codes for CASSPGTGNPYEQYF.

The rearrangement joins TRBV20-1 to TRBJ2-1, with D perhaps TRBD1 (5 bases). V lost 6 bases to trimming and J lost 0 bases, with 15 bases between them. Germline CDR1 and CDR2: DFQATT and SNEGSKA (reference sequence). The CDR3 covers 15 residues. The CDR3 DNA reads TGCAGTGCACGCGTGTTCCAGGGCTCCTACAATGAGCAGTTCTTC. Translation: CSARVFQGSYNEQFF.

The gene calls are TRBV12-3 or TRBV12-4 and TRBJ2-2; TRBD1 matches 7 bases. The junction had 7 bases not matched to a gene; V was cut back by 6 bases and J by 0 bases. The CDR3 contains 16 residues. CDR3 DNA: TGTGCCAGCAGCGGGACAGTCCTCTCGAACACCGGGGAGCTGTTTTTT. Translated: CASSGTVLSNTGELFF.

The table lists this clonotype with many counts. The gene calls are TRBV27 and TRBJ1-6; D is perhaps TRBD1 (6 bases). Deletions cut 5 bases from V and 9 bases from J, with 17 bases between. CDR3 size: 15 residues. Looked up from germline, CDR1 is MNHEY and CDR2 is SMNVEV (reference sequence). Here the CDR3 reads CASSQEGRGISPLHF. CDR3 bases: TGTGCCAGCAGTCAGGAGGGCAGGGGAATTTCACCCCTCCACTTT.

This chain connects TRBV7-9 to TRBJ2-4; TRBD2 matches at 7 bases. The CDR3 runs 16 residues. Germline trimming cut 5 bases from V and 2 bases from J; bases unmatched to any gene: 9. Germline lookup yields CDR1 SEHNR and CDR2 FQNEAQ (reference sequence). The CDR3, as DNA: TGTGCCAGCAGCCCCGCCTGGCGGGAGTCCAAAAACATTCAGTACTTC. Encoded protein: CASSPAWRESKNIQYF.